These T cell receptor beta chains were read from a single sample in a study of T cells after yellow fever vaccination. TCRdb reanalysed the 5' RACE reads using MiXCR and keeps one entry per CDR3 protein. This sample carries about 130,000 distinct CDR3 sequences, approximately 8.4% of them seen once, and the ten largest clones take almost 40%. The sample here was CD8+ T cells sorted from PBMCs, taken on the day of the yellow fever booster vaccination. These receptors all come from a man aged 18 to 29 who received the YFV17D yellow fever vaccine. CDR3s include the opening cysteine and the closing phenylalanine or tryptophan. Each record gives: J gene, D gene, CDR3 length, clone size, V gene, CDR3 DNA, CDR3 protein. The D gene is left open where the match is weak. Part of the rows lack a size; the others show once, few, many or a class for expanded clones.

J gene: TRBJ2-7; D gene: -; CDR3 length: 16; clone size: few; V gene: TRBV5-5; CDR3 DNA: TGTGCCAGCAGACTAGATGTTGTTGGGCCCGGCTACGAGCAGTACTTC; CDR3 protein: CASRLDVVGPGYEQYF
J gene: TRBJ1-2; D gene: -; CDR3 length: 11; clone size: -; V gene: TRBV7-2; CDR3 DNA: TGTGCCAGCAGGGGCTCCTATGGCTACACCTTC; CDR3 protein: CASRGSYGYTF
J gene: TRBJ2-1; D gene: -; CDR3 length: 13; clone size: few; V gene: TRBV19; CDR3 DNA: TGTGCCAGTAGCAGGGTCTCCTACAATGAGCAGTTCTTC; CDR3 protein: CASSRVSYNEQFF
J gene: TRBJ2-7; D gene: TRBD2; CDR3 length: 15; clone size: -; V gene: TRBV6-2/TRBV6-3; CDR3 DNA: TGTGCCAGCATTTCCGGGACTAGCGGGCTCTACGAGCAGTACTTC; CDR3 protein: CASISGTSGLYEQYF
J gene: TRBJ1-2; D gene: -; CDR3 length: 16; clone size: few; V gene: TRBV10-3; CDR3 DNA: TGTGCCATCAGTGAGTCTCCGGCAGGATTACCTTATGGCTACACCTTC; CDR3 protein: CAISESPAGLPYGYTF
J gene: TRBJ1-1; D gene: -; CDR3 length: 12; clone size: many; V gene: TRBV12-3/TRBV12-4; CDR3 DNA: TGTGCCAGCAGCCGAGGAAACACTGAAGCTTTCTTT; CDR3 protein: CASSRGNTEAFF
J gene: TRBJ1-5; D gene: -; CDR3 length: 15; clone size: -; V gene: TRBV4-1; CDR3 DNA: TGCGCCAGCAAGTGGCGCCCCGACCTAAATCAGCCCCAGCATTTT; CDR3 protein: CASKWRPDLNQPQHF
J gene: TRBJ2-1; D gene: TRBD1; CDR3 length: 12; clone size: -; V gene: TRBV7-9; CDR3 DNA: TGTGCCAGCCTAGCTACAGGGGGTGAGCAGTTCTTC; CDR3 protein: CASLATGGEQFF
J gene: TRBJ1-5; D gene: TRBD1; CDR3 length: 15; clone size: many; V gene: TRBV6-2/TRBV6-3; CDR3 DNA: TGTGCCAGCAGGACGGACAGGGACGGCAATCAGCCCCAGCATTTT; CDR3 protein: CASRTDRDGNQPQHF
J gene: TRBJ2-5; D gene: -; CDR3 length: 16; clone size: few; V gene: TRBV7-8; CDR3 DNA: TGTGCCAGCAGCTTAGCGGTTGGAGACGCTCCGGAGACCCAGTACTTC; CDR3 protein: CASSLAVGDAPETQYF
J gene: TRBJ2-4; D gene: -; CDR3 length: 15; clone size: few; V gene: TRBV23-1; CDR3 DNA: TGCGCCAATGCGAGTAGGGATCTAGCCAAAAACATTCAGTACTTC; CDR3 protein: CANASRDLAKNIQYF
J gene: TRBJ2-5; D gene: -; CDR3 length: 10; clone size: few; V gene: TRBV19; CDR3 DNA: TGTGCCAGCGGGATACGTGCCCAGTACTTC; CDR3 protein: CASGIRAQYF
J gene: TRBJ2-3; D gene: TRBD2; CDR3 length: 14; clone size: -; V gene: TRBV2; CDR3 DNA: TGTGCCAGCAGTTACGGCGGGGGGGAATATACGCAGTATTTT; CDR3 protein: CASSYGGGEYTQYF
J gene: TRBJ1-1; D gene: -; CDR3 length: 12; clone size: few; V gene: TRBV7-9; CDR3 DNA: TGTGCCAGCAGCTACACGGAGGGTGAAGCTTTCTTT; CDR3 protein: CASSYTEGEAFF
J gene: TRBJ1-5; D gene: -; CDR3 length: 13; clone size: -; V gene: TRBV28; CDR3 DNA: TGTGCCAGCAGTCTAGAGACAGTTCAGCCCCAGCATTTT; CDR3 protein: CASSLETVQPQHF
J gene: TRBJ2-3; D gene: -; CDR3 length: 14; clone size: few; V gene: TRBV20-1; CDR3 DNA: TGCAGTGCTAGAGGTCGAACAGAGGGAGATACGCAGTATTTT; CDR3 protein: CSARGRTEGDTQYF
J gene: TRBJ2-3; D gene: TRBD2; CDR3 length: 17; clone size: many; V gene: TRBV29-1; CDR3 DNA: TGCAGCGTTGAAGTCTGGAGCGGGGGCCAAAGCACAGATACGCAGTATTTT; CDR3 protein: CSVEVWSGGQSTDTQYF
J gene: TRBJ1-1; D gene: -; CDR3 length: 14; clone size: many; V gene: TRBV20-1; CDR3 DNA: TGCAGTGCTAGAGATTGGCGGGAGAACACTGAAGCTTTCTTT; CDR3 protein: CSARDWRENTEAFF
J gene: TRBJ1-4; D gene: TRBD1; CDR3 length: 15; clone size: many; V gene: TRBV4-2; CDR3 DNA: TGTGCCAGCAGCCAAACAGGGGGCCACGGCGAAAAACTGTTTTTT; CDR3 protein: CASSQTGGHGEKLFF
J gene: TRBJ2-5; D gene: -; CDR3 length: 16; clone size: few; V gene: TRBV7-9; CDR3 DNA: TGTGCCAGCAGCTTTCAAGGGCAGGGCCTGTGGGAGACCCAGTACTTC; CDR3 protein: CASSFQGQGLWETQYF